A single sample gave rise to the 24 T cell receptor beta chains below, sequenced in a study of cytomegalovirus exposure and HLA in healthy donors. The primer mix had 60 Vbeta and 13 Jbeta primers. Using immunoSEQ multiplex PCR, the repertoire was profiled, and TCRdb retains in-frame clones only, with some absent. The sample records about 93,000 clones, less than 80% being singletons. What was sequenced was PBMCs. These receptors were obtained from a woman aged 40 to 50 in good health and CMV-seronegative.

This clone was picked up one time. CDR3 protein: CASSLPGLAEYEQYF. CDR3 nucleotides: TGTGCCAGCAGCCTCCCGGGACTAGCGGAATACGAGCAGTACTTC. The gene calls are TRBV5-4 and TRBJ2-7, with 11 nucleotides matching TRBD2. The CDR3 length is 15 residues. The junction had 7 bases not matched to a gene; V was cut back by 4 bases and J by 4 bases. Germline CDR1 and CDR2: SGHNT and YYREEE (reference sequence). Full variable domain (rest looked up from reference TRBV5-4 and TRBJ2-7): ETGVTQSPTHLIKTRGQQVTLRCSSQSGHNTVSWYQQALGQGPQFIFQYYREEENGRGNFPPRFSGLQFPNYSSELNVNALELDDSALYLCASSLPGLAEYEQYFGPGTRLTVT.

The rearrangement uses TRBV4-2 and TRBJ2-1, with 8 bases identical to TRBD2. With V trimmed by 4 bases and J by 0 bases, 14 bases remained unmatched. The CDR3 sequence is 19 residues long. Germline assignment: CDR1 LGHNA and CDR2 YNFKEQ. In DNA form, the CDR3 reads TGTGCCAGCAGCCGACAAGCGGTCCGGGAGGGGAGCTCCTACAATGAGCAGTTCTTC. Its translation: CASSRQAVREGSSYNEQFF.

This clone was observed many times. The CDR3 nucleotides read TGTGCCAGCAGCTACAGCTCTGGGGCCAACGTCCTGACTTTC. It translates to CASSYSSGANVLTF. The chain is built from TRBV11-2 and TRBJ2-6; D gene unclear. V lost 4 bases, J lost 0 bases, and 4 bases lay in between. The CDR3 is 14 residues long. Germline CDR1 is SGHAT and CDR2 is FQNNGV.

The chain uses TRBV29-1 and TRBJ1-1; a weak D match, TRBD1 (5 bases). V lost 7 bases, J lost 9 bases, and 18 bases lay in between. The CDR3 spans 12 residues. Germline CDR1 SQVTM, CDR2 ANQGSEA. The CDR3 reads CSGITGNLKAFF. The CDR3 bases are TGCAGCGGTATTACAGGAAACCTAAAAGCTTTCTTT.

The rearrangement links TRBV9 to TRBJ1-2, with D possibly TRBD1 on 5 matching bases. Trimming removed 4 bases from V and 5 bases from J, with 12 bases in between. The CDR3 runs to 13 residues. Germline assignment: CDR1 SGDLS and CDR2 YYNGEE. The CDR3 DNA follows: TGTGCCAGCAGCACCACCTCAGGGTATGGCTACACCTTC. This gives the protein CASSTTSGYGYTF.

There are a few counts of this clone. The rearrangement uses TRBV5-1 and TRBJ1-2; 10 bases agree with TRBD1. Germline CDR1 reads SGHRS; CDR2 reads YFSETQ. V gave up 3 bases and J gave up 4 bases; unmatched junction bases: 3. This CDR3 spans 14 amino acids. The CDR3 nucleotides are TGCGCCAGCAGCTCCGGGACAGGGGCCTATGGCTACACCTTC. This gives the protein CASSSGTGAYGYTF.

The CDR3 DNA sequence: TGTGCCAGTCTTGCCGACGGACGGAGTCGGGGTGAGCAGTACTTC. It is translated as CASLADGRSRGEQYF. The rearrangement links TRBV6-6 to TRBJ2-7; tentative D call: TRBD2 (5 bases). The CDR3 is 15 residues long. Deletions cut 9 bases from V and 7 bases from J, with 25 bases between. Germline V gene data show CDR1 as MNHNY and CDR2 as SVGAGI (reference sequence).

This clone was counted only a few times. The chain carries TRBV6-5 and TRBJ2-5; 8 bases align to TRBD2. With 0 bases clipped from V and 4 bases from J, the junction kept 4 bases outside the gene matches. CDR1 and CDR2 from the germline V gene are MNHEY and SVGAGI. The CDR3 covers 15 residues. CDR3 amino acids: CASSYSGAGAETQYF. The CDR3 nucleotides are TGTGCCAGCAGTTACTCAGGAGCGGGAGCAGAGACCCAGTACTTC.

In nucleotides, the CDR3 is TGTGCCAGCAGTTACACCGGGACAGCAAACTATGGCTACACCTTC. The encoded protein is CASSYTGTANYGYTF. This rearrangement joins TRBV27 to TRBJ1-2; TRBD1 matches 7 bases. The germline CDR1 and CDR2 sequences are MNHEY and SMNVEV (reference sequence). The CDR3 is 15 amino acids. V dropped 4 bases and J dropped 2; count of bases not matched to a gene: 7.

The chain's CDR3 is CASSPPGLAGAWEQFF. The CDR3 nucleotides are TGCGCCAGCAGCCCCCCGGGACTAGCGGGAGCATGGGAGCAGTTCTTC. The chain links TRBV5-1 to TRBJ2-1; TRBD2 aligns across 14 bases. CDR3 length: 16 amino acids. Germline V gene lookup returns CDR1 SGHRS and CDR2 YFSETQ. V dropped 4 bases and J dropped 10; count of bases not matched to a gene: 10. The variable domain in full, completed from reference TRBV5-1 and TRBJ2-1, reads KAGVTQTPRYLIKTRGQQVTLSCSPISGHRSVSWYQQTPGQGLQFLFEYFSETQRNKGNFPGRFSGRQFSNSRSEMNVSTLELGDSALYLCASSPPGLAGAWEQFFGPGTRLTVL.

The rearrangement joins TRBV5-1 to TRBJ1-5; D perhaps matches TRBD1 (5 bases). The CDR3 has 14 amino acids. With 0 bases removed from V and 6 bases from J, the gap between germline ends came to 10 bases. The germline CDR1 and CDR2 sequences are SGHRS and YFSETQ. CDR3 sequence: CASSLEGAFQPQHF. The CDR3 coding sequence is TGCGCCAGCAGCTTGGAAGGGGCATTTCAGCCCCAGCATTTT.

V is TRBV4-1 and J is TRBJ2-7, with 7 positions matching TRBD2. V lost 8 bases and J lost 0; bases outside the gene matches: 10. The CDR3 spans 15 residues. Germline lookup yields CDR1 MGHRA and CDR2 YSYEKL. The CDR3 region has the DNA TGCGCCAGCGCGGGGGATTACGACGGCTCCTACGAGCAGTACTTC. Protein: CASAGDYDGSYEQYF.

CDR3 loop: CASSLAAGGFYNEQFF. The DNA of the CDR3 is TGTGCCAGCAGCCTAGCTGCGGGAGGCTTCTACAATGAGCAGTTCTTC. V usage is TRBV5-6 and J usage is TRBJ2-1, with 8 bases aligning to TRBD2. The CDR3 consists of 16 residues. Germline V CDR1 and CDR2: SGHDT, YYEEEE. Unmatched junction bases numbered 9, after V lost 4 bases and J lost 3 bases.

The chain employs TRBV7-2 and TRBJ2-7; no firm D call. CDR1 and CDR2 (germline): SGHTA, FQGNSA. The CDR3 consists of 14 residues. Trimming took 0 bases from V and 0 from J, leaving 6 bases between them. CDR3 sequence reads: CASSLAPGSYEQYF. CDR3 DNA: TGTGCCAGCAGCTTAGCCCCGGGCTCCTACGAGCAGTACTTC.

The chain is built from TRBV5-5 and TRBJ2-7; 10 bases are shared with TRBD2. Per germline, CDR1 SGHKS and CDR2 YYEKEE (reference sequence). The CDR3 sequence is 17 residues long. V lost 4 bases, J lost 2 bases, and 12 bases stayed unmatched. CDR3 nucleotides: TGTGCCAGCAGCCGTGCCCCGGGACTAGCGATACCCTACGAGCAGTACTTC. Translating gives CASSRAPGLAIPYEQYF.

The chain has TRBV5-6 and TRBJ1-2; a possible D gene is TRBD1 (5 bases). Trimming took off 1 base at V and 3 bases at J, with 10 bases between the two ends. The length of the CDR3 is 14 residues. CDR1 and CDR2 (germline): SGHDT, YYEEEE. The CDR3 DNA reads TGTGCCAGCAGCTTGAACAGGATCGACTATGGCTACACCTTC. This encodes CASSLNRIDYGYTF.

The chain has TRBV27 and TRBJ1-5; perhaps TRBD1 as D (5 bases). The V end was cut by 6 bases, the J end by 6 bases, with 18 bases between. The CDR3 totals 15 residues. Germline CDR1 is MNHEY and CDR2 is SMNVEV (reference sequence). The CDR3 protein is CASRGGGRAGQPQHF. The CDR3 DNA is TGTGCCAGCAGGGGCGGCGGCAGGGCAGGTCAGCCCCAGCATTTT.

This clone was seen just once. For the CDR3, the DNA is TGTGCCAGCCGGACAAAGTACGAGCAGTACTTC. Protein: CASRTKYEQYF. V and J are TRBV28 and TRBJ2-7; a weak D match, TRBD1 (5 bases). The length of the CDR3 is 11 residues. Germline V CDR1 and CDR2: MDHEN, SYDVKM. The V end lost 8 bases, the J end lost 4 bases, and 9 bases lay between the germline ends.

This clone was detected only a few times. Written as DNA, the CDR3 is TGTGCCAGCAGTGAAGCACTAGCGGGAGGGGGGGAGACCCAGTACTTC. Its protein product is CASSEALAGGGETQYF. The chain employs TRBV6-1 and TRBJ2-5; TRBD2 agrees at 13 bases. V trimming: 0 bases; J trimming: 5 bases; junction bases outside the gene matches: 3. The CDR3 has 16 residues. The germline V gene has CDR1 MNHNS and CDR2 SASEGT.

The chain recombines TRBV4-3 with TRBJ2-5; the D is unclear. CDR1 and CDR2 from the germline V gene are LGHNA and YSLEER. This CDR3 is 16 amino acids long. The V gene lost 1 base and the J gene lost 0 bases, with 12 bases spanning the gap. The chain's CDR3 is CASSQGVELYQETQYF. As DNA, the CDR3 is TGCGCCAGCAGCCAAGGGGTGGAGCTGTACCAAGAGACCCAGTACTTC.

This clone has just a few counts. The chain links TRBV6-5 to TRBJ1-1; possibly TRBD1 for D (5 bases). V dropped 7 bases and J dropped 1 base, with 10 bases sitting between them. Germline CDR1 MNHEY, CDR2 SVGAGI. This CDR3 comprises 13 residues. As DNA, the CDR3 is TGTGCCAGCACCTTTGGACAGAACACTGAAGCTTTCTTT. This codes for CASTFGQNTEAFF.

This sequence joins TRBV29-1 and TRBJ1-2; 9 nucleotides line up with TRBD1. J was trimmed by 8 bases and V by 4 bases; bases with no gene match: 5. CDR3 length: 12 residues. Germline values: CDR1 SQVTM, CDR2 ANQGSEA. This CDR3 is CSVGQGDGGYTF. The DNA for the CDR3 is TGCAGCGTTGGACAGGGGGATGGGGGCTACACCTTC.

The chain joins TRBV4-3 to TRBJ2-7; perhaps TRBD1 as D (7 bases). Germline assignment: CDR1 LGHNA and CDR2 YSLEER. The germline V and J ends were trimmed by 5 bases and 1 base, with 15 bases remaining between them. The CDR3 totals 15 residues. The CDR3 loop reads CASSLEGASSYEQYF. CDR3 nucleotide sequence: TGCGCCAGCAGCTTGGAGGGGGCGAGTTCCTACGAGCAGTACTTC.

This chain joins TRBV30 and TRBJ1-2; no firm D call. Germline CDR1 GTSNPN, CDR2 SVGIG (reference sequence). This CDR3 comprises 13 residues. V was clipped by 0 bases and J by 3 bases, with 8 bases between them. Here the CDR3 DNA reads TGTGCCTGGAGTGTACGGCAGGACTATGGCTACACCTTC. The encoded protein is CAWSVRQDYGYTF.